These 17 T cell receptor beta chains share one sample of origin, sequenced in a study of beta chain features in type 1 diabetes (dated by TCRdb to 2017 to 2018). Libraries were prepared through the immunoSEQ multiplex PCR assay. All of the isolated RNA was reverse transcribed with the High Capacity cDNA Reverse Transcription Kit, so expressed TCRB transcripts were sequenced. TCRdb's version of the immuneACCESS table is confined to in-frame rearrangements and falls short of the full clone set. An unresolved V gene accounts for under half of the shortfall where checked; the remainder is of unknown origin. Across this sample there are about 320,000 clones, with approximately 15% seen only once. The ten largest make up 6.7% of the sample. Source material: central memory CD4+ T cells from blood. These receptors all come from a man aged 25-40 years in good health.

V is TRBV14 and J is TRBJ1-2; TRBD1 matches 7 bases. V was pared by 0 bases and J by 6 bases, with 10 bases of the junction left unmatched. The CDR3 length is 16 residues. Germline loops: CDR1 SGHDN, CDR2 FVKESK. The CDR3 nucleotides are TGTGCCAGCAGCCAAGAGCGGGGCAGGGGGGCCAATGGCTACACCTTC. Amino acid sequence: CASSQERGRGANGYTF.

With regard to this clone: One end of the junction fails to match germline, which may point to a read error. This chain uses TRBV7-7 with TRBJ1-6; D gene unclear. The CDR3 extends over 15 amino acids. Germline assignment: CDR1 SSHAT and CDR2 FNYEAQ (reference sequence). CDR3 bases: TGTGCTAGCAGCTTAGAGGGTAGGGTGAATTCACCCCTCCACTTT. It codes for CASSLEGRVNSPLHF.

Only a few counts were recorded for this clone. V gene TRBV27 combines with J gene TRBJ2-2; D might be TRBD1 (6 bases). CDR1 MNHEY and CDR2 SMNVEV come from the germline V gene (reference sequence). The V gene lost 5 bases and the J gene lost 4 bases, with 14 bases spanning the gap. The CDR3 extends over 15 amino acids. The CDR3 sequence: CASSRRGHITGELFF. The CDR3 DNA follows: TGTGCCAGCAGTCGCCGGGGACACATCACCGGGGAGCTGTTTTTT.

This clone was picked up many times. The genes are TRBV11-2 and TRBJ2-1; possible D gene TRBD1, 6 bases. The CDR3 covers 11 residues. The V gene's germline CDR1 is SGHAT and CDR2 FQNNGV. The V end was cut by 0 bases, the J end by 12 bases, with 6 bases between. CDR3 in DNA: TGTGCCAGCAGCTTAGAACAGGGGCAGTTCTTC. Its protein product is CASSLEQGQFF. The whole variable domain, filled in from reference TRBV11-2 and TRBJ2-1, reads EAGVAQSPRYKIIEKRQSVAFWCNPISGHATLYWYQQILGQGPKLLIQFQNNGVVDDSQLPKDRFSAERLKGVDSTLKIQPAKLEDSAVYLCASSLEQGQFFGPGTRLTVL.

This clone was seen a handful of times. The V gene is TRBV18, the J gene TRBJ1-3; tentative D call: TRBD1 (5 bases). Germline V gene data show CDR1 as KGHSH and CDR2 as LQKENI. CDR3 length: 16 residues. V shed 1 base and J shed 0 bases, with 10 bases lying between them. The CDR3 reads CASSPLSGYSGNTIYF. As DNA, the CDR3 is TGTGCCAGCTCACCACTTTCAGGGTACTCTGGAAACACCATATATTTT.

In its sample, this clone was seen a few times. CDR3 nucleotide sequence: TGTGCCAGCAGTCCTGGTGGCACTGGGGAGCAGTACTTC. Protein product: CASSPGGTGEQYF. The rearrangement links TRBV6-6 to TRBJ2-7, with D unclear. The length of the CDR3 is 13 residues. Germline CDR1 reads MNHNY; CDR2 reads SVGAGI (reference sequence). Between the trimmed V and J ends, which lost 5 bases and 7 bases, there was a span of 15 bases.

The chain combines TRBV5-4 with TRBJ1-1; no firm D call. With 4 bases removed from V and 3 bases from J, the gap between germline ends came to 13 bases. Looked up from germline, CDR1 is SGHNT and CDR2 is YYREEE (reference sequence). The CDR3 is 14 amino acids. The CDR3 nucleotides read TGTGCCAGCAGCCATAAGGGTAAGGACACTGAAGCTTTCTTT. Protein product: CASSHKGKDTEAFF.

This clone was seen a few times. The rearrangement uses TRBV4-3 and TRBJ2-7; no firm D call. The CDR3 is 13 amino acids. Germline assignment: CDR1 LGHNA and CDR2 YSLEER. Trimming took 1 base from V and 7 from J, leaving 11 bases between them. The CDR3 is CASSQAPSWEQYV. The CDR3 bases are TGCGCCAGCAGCCAAGCCCCCTCGTGGGAGCAGTACGTC.

This clone was picked up a small number of times. The chain combines TRBV6-1 with TRBJ2-5, with 12 bases that match TRBD2. The CDR3 is 15 residues long. CDR1 and CDR2 (germline): MNHNS, SASEGT. Trimming removed 7 bases from V and 5 bases from J; junction bases left unmatched: 8. The CDR3 bases are TGTGCCAGCACCCCGAACCTAGCGGGGGGGGAGACCCAGTACTTC. Amino acid sequence: CASTPNLAGGETQYF.

This clone has ten or more counts. DNA for the CDR3: TGTGCCAGCAGCCAAGATGGGCAGACCGAAGCTTTCTTT. This translates into CASSQDGQTEAFF. The rearrangement joins TRBV14 to TRBJ1-1; D ambiguous. Germline V CDR1 and CDR2: SGHDN, FVKESK. V shed 0 bases and J shed 8 bases, with 10 bases lying between them. The CDR3 consists of 13 residues.

The chain uses TRBV9 and TRBJ2-3; D may correspond to TRBD1 or TRBD2 (5 bases each). CDR1 and CDR2 from the germline V gene are SGDLS and YYNGEE. The V end was cut by 3 bases, the J end by 0 bases, with 14 bases between. The CDR3 covers 16 residues. In DNA form, the CDR3 reads TGTGCCAGCAGCGCTTCCGGGACGCCTAGCACAGATACGCAGTATTTT. This translates into CASSASGTPSTDTQYF. The variable domain in full, with the rest retrieved from reference TRBV9 and TRBJ2-3, is DSGVTQTPKHLITATGQRVTLRCSPRSGDLSVYWYQQSLDQGLQFLIQYYNGEERAKGNILERFSAQQFPDLHSELNLSSLELGDSALYFCASSASGTPSTDTQYFGPGTRLTVL.

This clone was picked up many times. The rearrangement uses TRBV2 and TRBJ2-1, with D hard to call. Germline V gives CDR1 SNHLY, CDR2 FYNNEI. The V end lost 5 bases, the J end lost 0 bases, and 11 bases lay between the germline ends. This CDR3 is built from 15 residues. CDR3 sequence: CASSLTMSSYNEQFF. CDR3 in DNA: TGTGCCAGCAGTTTAACAATGTCCTCCTACAATGAGCAGTTCTTC. Based on the CDR3 plus reference TRBV2 and TRBJ2-1, the full variable domain is EPEVTQTPSHQVTQMGQEVILRCVPISNHLYFYWYRQILGQKVEFLVSFYNNEISEKSEIFDDQFSVERPDGSNFTLKIRSTKLEDSAMYFCASSLTMSSYNEQFFGPGTRLTVL.

This clone has only a few counts. The rearrangement joins TRBV10-2 to TRBJ2-5, with 9 nucleotides matching TRBD2. Trimming cost V 8 bases and J 5 bases; bases outside gene matches: 6. The CDR3 totals 13 residues. The germline gives CDR1 WSHSY, CDR2 SAAADI. The CDR3 bases are TGCGCCAGCGCGCGGGGGGGCGGTGAGACCCAGTACTTC. It is translated as CASARGGGETQYF.

This clone was counted a few times. This chain uses TRBV7-8 with TRBJ2-3; the D gene is possibly TRBD2 (6 bases). The V gene's germline CDR1 is SGHVS and CDR2 FQNEAQ. Trimming removed 10 bases at V and 4 bases at J, with 9 bases between. This CDR3 contains 11 residues. Here the CDR3 reads CATGRSDTQYF. The DNA for the CDR3 is TGTGCCACGGGGAGGTCAGATACGCAGTATTTT.

The J gene is TRBJ2-1, the V gene TRBV15; D is ambiguous. V lost 0 bases and J 5 bases, leaving 14 bases between the germline ends. CDR1 is LNHNV, CDR2 YYDKDF, per germline (reference sequence). The CDR3 length is 16 residues. The CDR3 sequence: CATSREFTVGNNEQFF. The CDR3 bases are TGTGCCACCAGCAGAGAGTTCACTGTTGGGAACAATGAGCAGTTCTTC.

This clone was seen a few times. This rearrangement joins TRBV5-1 to TRBJ1-1, with D unresolved. V was cut by 1 base and J by 6 bases, with 13 bases left in between. The CDR3 is 14 residues long. CDR1 is SGHRS and CDR2 is YFSETQ in the germline V gene. The CDR3 sequence: CASSLLMGSPEAFF. In DNA form, the CDR3 reads TGCGCCAGCAGCTTGTTGATGGGATCCCCTGAAGCTTTCTTT. The complete variable domain, with remaining parts taken from reference TRBV5-1 and TRBJ1-1, reads KAGVTQTPRYLIKTRGQQVTLSCSPISGHRSVSWYQQTPGQGLQFLFEYFSETQRNKGNFPGRFSGRQFSNSRSEMNVSTLELGDSALYLCASSLLMGSPEAFFGQGTRLTVV.

There are a few counts of this clone. The gene calls are TRBV2 and TRBJ2-7; D not certain. V lost 4 bases, J lost 4 bases, and 11 bases lay in between. This CDR3 is 13 amino acids long. CDR1 and CDR2 from the germline V gene are SNHLY and FYNNEI. The CDR3 protein is CASSAGPRYEQYF. Here the CDR3 DNA reads TGTGCCAGCAGTGCTGGACCTCGGTACGAGCAGTACTTC.